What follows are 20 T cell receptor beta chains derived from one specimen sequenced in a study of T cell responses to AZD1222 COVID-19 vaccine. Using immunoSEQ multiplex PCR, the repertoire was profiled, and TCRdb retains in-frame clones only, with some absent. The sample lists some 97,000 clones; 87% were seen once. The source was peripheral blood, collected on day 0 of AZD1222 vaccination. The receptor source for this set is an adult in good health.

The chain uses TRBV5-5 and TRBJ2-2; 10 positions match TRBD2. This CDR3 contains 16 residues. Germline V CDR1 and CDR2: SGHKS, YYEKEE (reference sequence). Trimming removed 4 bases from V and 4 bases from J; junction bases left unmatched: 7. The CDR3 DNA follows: TGTGCCAGCAGCCCTCGGACTAGCGGAATCACCGGGGAGCTGTTTTTT. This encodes CASSPRTSGITGELFF.

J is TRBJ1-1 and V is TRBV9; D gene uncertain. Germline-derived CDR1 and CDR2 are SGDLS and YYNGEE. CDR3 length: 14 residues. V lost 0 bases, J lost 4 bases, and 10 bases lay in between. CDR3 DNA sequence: TGTGCCAGCAGCGTAGCCGCGGGGAGCACTGAAGCTTTCTTT. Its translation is CASSVAAGSTEAFF.

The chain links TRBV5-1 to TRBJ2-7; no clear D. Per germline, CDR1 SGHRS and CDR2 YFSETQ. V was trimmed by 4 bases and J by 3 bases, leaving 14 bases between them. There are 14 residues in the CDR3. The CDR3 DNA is TGCGCCAGCAGCCCGGCCTTTTCTAACTACGAGCAGTACTTC. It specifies CASSPAFSNYEQYF.

The CDR3, as DNA: TGTGCCAGCTCCCCCGCCCTTCTCCACGAGCAGTACTTC. Its translation: CASSPALLHEQYF. The V and J genes are TRBV18 and TRBJ2-7; no reliable D call. The ends were cut back, 6 bases at V and 5 bases at J, with 14 bases in the middle. Looked up from germline, CDR1 is KGHSH and CDR2 is LQKENI. The CDR3 spans 13 residues.

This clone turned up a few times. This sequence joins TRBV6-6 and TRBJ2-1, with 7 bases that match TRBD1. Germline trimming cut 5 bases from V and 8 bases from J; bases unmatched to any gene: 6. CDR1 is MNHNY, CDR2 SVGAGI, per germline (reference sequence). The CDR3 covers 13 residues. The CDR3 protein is CASSRQGGDEQFF. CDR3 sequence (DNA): TGTGCCAGCAGTCGACAGGGCGGCGATGAGCAGTTCTTC.

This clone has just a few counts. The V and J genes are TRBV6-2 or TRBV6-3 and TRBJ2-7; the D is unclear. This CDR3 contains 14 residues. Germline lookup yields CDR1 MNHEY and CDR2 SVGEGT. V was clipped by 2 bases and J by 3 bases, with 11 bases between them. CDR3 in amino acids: CASSYTIAIYEQYF. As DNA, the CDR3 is TGTGCCAGCAGTTACACGATCGCTATCTACGAGCAGTACTTC.

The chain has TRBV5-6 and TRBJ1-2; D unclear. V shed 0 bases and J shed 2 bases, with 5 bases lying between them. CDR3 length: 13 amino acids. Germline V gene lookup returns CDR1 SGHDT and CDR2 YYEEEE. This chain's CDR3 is CASSLGRNYGYTF. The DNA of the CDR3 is TGTGCCAGCAGCTTGGGACGGAACTATGGCTACACCTTC.

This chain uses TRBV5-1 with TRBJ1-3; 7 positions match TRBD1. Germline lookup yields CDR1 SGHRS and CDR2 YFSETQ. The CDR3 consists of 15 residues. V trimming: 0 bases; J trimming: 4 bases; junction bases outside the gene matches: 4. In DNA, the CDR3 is TGCGCCAGCAGCTTGGAGGACAGGATCGGAAACACCATATATTTT. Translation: CASSLEDRIGNTIYF.

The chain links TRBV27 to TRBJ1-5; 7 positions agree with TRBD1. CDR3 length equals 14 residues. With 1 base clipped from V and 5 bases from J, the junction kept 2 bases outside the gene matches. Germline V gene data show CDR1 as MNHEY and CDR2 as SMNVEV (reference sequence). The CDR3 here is CASSLFRGDQPQHF. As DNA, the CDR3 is TGTGCCAGCAGTTTATTCAGGGGGGATCAGCCCCAGCATTTT.

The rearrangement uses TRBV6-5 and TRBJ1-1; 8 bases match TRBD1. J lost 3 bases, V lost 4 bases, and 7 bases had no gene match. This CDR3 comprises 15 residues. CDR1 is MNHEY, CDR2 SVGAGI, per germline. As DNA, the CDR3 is TGTGCCAGCAGTTGGAGCTACAGGGGGGACACTGAAGCTTTCTTT. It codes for CASSWSYRGDTEAFF.

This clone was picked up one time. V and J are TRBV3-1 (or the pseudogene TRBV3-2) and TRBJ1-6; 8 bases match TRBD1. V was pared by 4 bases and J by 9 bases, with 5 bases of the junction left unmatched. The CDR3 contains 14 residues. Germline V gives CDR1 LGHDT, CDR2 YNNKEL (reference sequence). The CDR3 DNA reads TGTGCCAGCAGCCTTGGACAGGGAAGTTCACCCCTCCACTTT. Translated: CASSLGQGSSPLHF.

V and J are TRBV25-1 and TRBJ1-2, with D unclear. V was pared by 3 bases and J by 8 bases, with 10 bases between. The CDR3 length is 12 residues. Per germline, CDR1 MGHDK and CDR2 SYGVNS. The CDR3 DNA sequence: TGTGCCAGCAGTGAGTGGGCCCGGGGCTACACCTTC. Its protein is CASSEWARGYTF.

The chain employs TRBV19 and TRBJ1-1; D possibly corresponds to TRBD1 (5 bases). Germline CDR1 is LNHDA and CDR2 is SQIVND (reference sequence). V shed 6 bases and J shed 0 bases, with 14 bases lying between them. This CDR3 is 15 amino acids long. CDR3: CASSQGDIMNTEAFF. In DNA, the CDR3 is TGTGCCAGTAGCCAGGGCGACATTATGAACACTGAAGCTTTCTTT.

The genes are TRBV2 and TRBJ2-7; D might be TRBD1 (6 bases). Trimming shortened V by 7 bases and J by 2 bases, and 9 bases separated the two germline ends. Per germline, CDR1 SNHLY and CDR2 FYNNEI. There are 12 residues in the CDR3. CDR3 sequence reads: CASNQGPYEQYF. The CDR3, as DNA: TGTGCCAGCAACCAGGGGCCCTACGAGCAGTACTTC.

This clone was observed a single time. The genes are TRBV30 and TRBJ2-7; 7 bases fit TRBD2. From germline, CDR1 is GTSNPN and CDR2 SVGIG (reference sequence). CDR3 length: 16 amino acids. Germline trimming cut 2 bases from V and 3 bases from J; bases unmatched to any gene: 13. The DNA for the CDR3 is TGTGCCTGGAGTTGGGGGGGAGGGCCGCTGAGCTACGAGCAGTACTTC. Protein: CAWSWGGGPLSYEQYF.

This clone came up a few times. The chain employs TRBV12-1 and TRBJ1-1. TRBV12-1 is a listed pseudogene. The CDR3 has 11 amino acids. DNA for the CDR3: TGTGCCAGCGGCTTAGGCACTGAAGCTTTCTTT. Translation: CASGLGTEAFF.

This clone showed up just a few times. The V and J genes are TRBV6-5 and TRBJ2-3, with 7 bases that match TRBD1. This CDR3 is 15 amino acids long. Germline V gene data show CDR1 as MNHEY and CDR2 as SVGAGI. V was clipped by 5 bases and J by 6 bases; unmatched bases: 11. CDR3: CASSTVRTGFDTQYF. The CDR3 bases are TGTGCCAGCAGTACCGTGAGGACAGGTTTTGATACGCAGTATTTT.

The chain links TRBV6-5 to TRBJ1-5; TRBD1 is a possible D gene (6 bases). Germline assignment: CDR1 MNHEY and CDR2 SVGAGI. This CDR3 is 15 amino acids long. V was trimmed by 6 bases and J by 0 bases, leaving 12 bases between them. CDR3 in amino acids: CASSPDSNSNQPQHF. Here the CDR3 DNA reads TGTGCCAGCAGCCCGGACAGCAATAGCAATCAGCCCCAGCATTTT.

CDR3 in DNA: TGTGCCAGCAGCCAATACGGGGGACAGCTGAATTCACCCCTCCACTTT. The encoded protein is CASSQYGGQLNSPLHF. V and J are TRBV3-1 (or the pseudogene TRBV3-2) and TRBJ1-6; 7 positions match TRBD1. Germline CDR1 and CDR2: LGHDT and YNNKEL (reference sequence). The CDR3 consists of 16 residues. The V gene end was trimmed by 2 bases and the J gene end by 7 bases; junction bases not matched to a gene: 8.

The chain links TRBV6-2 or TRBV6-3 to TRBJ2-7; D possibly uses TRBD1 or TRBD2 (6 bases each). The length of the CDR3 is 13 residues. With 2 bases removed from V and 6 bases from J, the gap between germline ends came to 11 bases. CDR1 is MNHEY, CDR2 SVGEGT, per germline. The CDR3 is CASSYGGTPEQYF. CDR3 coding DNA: TGTGCCAGCAGTTACGGGGGGACACCCGAGCAGTACTTC.